There are a few counts of the clone carrying this T cell receptor (beta chain). The antigen is undetermined. The sample belongs to a study of identical twins. Findings of the study overall: Abundant beta clonotypes from cord blood had fewer insertions, unlike memory repertoires, which showed none.

MiXCR, applied by TCRdb to the 5' RACE reads, yields one record per CDR3 protein. The sample lists about 450,000 distinct CDR3 sequences, about a fifth occurring once. With no exceptions, donors were healthy Caucasians. Sample: naive T cells sorted from blood. The source of this sequence is a middle-aged man in good health.

CDR3 in amino acids: CASSYFIQGAKTQYF. For the CDR3, the DNA is TGTGCCAGCAGTTACTTTATTCAGGGGGCGAAGACCCAGTACTTC. The rearrangement joins TRBV6-5 to TRBJ2-5; 8 bases fit TRBD1. Germline-derived CDR1 and CDR2 are MNHEY and SVGAGI. This CDR3 has 15 amino acids. V gave up 1 base and J gave up 6 bases; unmatched junction bases: 7.